This is a list of T cell receptor beta chains from one sample in a study of CXCR3-negative and CXCR3-positive naive CD8 T cells. With the 5' RACE reads reprocessed, TCRdb shows one record per CDR3 protein and no DNA. Its listing shows about 130,000 distinct CDR3 sequences. The sample comprised naive CXCR3- CD8+ T cells from blood. Source of these receptors: a human donor in good health. Some clones in this sample may be carry-over from other donors' samples. The CDR3 runs from the conserved cysteine through the conserved F or W.

len	v_gene	j_gene	CDR3aa
18	TRBV14	TRBJ2-1	CASSQRASTSNTGNEQFF
17	TRBV6-5	TRBJ1-1	CASSLGQGSLRNTEAFF
16	TRBV7-9	TRBJ2-7	CASSPPQGRASYEQYF
14	TRBV12-3/TRBV12-4	TRBJ1-5	CASTTDGWNQPQHF
17	TRBV9	TRBJ2-5	CASSVDLASGHQETQYF
13	TRBV12-3/TRBV12-4	TRBJ2-7	CASSTTGVYEQYF
13	TRBV19	TRBJ2-7	CASSMQGEYEQYF
18	TRBV12-3/TRBV12-4	TRBJ2-3	CASSFGRGTSVSTDTQYF
14	TRBV27	TRBJ1-5	CASSRGTANQPQHF
12	TRBV29-1	TRBJ2-2	CSARWNTGELFF
14	TRBV13	TRBJ1-2	CASSFRTGLRGYTF
12	TRBV28	TRBJ2-5	CASRTGTETQYF
15	TRBV6-6	TRBJ1-1	CASSAIQGLNTEAFF
14	TRBV7-9	TRBJ1-2	CASSWGVRGYGYTF
17	TRBV6-2/TRBV6-3	TRBJ1-5	CASSYTRTGWGNQPQHF
17	TRBV11-3	TRBJ2-3	CASSLATYGGGTDTQYF
14	TRBV7-6	TRBJ1-1	CASSLERGDTEAFF
12	TRBV12-3/TRBV12-4	TRBJ1-2	CASSQGLGGYTF
13	TRBV7-8	TRBJ1-5	CASSFRSNQPQHF
19	TRBV5-1	TRBJ2-1	CASSLGPTVLVDSYNEQFF
16	TRBV6-2/TRBV6-3	TRBJ2-7	CASSHDLQRGAYEQYF
15	TRBV4-3	TRBJ2-7	CASSQDISVAYEQYF
12	TRBV28	TRBJ2-3	CASSLRTDTQYF
14	TRBV6-6	TRBJ2-3	CARESGGSTDTQYF
15	TRBV28	TRBJ2-2	CASSFGTENTGELFF
16	TRBV27	TRBJ2-5	CASSLRTSGSQETQYF
15	TRBV7-2	TRBJ1-2	CASSLSGPSNYGYTF
14	TRBV20-1	TRBJ2-1	CSARDWGASNEQFF
12	TRBV29-1	TRBJ2-5	CSVDEWGETQYF
16	TRBV6-5	TRBJ2-1	CASRPPGSSSYNEQFF
16	TRBV7-3	TRBJ1-1	CASSPTGLVANTEAFF
13	TRBV7-3	TRBJ2-1	CASSITGGGEQFF
18	TRBV4-3	TRBJ2-7	CASSQDSGAGGHPYEQYF
17	TRBV7-3	TRBJ2-2	CASSLLSGGPGTGELFF
15	TRBV12-3/TRBV12-4	TRBJ1-1	CASSQYVLRNTEAFF
15	TRBV28	TRBJ1-3	CASSLWDSSGNTIYF
13	TRBV7-2	TRBJ1-1	CASTETPGAEAFF
14	TRBV7-2	TRBJ2-3	CASSQPTGLDTQYF
15	TRBV29-1	TRBJ2-7	CSVVVGLAGAYEQYF
12	TRBV29-1	TRBJ2-3	CSVGQRTDTQYF
12	TRBV28	TRBJ2-4	CASLGGRNIQYF
15	TRBV7-2	TRBJ1-1	CASSLNRDKNTEAFF
15	TRBV15	TRBJ2-7	CATSREDREAGEQYF
14	TRBV7-9	TRBJ2-7	CASSLAPGRGEQYF
13	TRBV11-3	TRBJ2-1	CASSFAPINEQFF
15	TRBV13	TRBJ2-7	CASSFGGAFSYEQYF
13	TRBV6-5	TRBJ2-7	CASSYSEGAEQYF
15	TRBV7-2	TRBJ2-5	CASSTLARDWETQYF
15	TRBV5-4	TRBJ2-7	CASSLNPSPSYEQYF
13	TRBV20-1	TRBJ2-1	CSARLRLKVEQFF